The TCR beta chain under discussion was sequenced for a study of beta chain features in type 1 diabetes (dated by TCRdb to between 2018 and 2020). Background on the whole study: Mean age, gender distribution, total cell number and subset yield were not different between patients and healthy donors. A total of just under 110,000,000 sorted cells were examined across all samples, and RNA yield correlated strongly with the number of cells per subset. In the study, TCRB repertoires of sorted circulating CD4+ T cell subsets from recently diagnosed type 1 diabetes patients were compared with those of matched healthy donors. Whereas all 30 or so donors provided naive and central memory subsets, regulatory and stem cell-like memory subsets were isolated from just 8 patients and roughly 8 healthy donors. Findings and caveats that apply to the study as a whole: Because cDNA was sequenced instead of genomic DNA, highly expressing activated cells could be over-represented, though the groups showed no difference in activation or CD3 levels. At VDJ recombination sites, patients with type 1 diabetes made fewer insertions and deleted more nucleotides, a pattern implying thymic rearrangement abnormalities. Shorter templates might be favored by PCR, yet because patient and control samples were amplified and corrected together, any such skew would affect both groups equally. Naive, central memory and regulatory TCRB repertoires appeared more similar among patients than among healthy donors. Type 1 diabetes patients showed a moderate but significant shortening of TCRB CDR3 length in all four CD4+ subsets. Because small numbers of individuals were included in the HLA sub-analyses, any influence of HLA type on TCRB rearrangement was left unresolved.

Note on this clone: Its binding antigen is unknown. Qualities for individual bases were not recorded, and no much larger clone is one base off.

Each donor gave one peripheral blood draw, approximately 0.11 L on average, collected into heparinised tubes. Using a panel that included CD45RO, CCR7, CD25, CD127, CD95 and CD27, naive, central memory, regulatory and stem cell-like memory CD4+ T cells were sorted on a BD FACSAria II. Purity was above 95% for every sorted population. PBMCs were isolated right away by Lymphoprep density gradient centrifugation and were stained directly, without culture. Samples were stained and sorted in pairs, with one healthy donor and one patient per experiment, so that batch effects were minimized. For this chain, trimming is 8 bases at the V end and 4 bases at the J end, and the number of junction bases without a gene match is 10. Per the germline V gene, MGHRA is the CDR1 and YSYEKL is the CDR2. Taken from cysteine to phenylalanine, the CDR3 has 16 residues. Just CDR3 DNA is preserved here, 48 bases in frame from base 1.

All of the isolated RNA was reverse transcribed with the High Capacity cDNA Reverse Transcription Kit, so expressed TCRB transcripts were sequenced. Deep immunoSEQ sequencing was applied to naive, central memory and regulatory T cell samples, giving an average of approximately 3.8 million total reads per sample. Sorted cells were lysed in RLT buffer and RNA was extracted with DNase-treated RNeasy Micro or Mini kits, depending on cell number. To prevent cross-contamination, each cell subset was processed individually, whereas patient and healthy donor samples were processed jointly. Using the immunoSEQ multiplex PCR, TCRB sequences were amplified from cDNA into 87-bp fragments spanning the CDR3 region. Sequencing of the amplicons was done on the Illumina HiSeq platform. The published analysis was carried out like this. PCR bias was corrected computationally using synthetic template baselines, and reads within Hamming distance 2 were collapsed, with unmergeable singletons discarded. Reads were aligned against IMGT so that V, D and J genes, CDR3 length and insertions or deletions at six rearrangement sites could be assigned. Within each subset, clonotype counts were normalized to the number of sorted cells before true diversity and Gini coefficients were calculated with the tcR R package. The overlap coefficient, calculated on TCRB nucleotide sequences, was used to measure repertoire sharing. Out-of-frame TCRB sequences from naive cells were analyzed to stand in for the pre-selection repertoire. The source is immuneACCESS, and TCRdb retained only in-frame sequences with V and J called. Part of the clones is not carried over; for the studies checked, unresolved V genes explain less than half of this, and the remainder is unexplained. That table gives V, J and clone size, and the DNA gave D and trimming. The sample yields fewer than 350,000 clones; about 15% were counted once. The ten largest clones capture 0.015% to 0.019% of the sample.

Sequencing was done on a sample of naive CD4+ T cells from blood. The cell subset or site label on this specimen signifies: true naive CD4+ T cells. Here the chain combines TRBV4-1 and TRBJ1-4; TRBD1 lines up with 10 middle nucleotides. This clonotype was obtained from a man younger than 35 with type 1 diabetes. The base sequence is TGCGCCAGCCACCCGGGACAGGGGTCCTTTAATGAAAAACTGTTTTTT. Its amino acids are CASHPGQGSFNEKLFF.